This is a list of T cell receptor beta chains from one sample in a study of blood T cell repertoires in COVID-19. TCRdb keeps only in-frame clones here, not all; method: immunoSEQ multiplex PCR. The sample yields about 170,000 clones, just under 85% seen once. The sample was peripheral blood. Source of these receptors: a woman aged 80 or over with acute or convalescent COVID-19. CDR3s include the opening cysteine and the closing phenylalanine or tryptophan. The D gene is left open where the match is weak. Only part of the rows carry a size: once, few, many, or a class if the clone is expanded.

d_call j_call clone_size v_call cdr3_aa cdr3_nt
TRBD1 TRBJ2-1 NA TRBV18 CASSQGASEQFF TGTGCCAGCTCACAGGGGGCAAGTGAGCAGTTCTTC
TRBD2 TRBJ2-7 NA TRBV19 CASSKGGAGGVYEQYF TGTGCCAGTAGTAAGGGGGGAGCGGGAGGGGTCTACGAGCAGTACTTC
TRBD2 TRBJ2-2 once TRBV4-3 CASSQDWLAGYNTGELFF TGCGCCAGCAGCCAAGATTGGCTAGCGGGATACAACACCGGGGAGCTGTTTTTT
NA TRBJ1-1 once TRBV5-1 CASSPGTSTEAFF TGCGCCAGCAGCCCCGGGACATCCACTGAAGCTTTCTTT
NA TRBJ1-2 NA TRBV6-1 CASSERRGDSGYTF TGTGCCAGCAGTGAACGCAGGGGTGACTCTGGCTACACCTTC
NA TRBJ1-1 NA TRBV5-1 CASSLGQYTEAFF TGCGCCAGCAGCCTCGGACAATACACTGAAGCTTTCTTT
TRBD2 TRBJ2-5 NA TRBV18 CASSPSIAGGETQYF TGTGCCAGCTCACCATCCATAGCGGGAGGAGAGACCCAGTACTTC
TRBD1 TRBJ2-1 once TRBV2 CASGDRGSNEQFF TGTGCCAGCGGGGACAGGGGTTCCAATGAGCAGTTCTTC
TRBD1 TRBJ2-7 NA TRBV18 CASSPRTGESEQYF TGTGCCAGCTCACCACGGACAGGGGAAAGCGAGCAGTACTTC
NA TRBJ1-1 NA TRBV11-2 CASSLAGNTEAFF TGTGCCAGCAGCTTAGCAGGGAACACTGAAGCTTTCTTT
TRBD1 TRBJ1-2 NA TRBV3-1/TRBV3-2 CASSQGQQGNGYTF TGTGCCAGCAGCCAAGGCCAACAGGGGAATGGCTACACCTTC